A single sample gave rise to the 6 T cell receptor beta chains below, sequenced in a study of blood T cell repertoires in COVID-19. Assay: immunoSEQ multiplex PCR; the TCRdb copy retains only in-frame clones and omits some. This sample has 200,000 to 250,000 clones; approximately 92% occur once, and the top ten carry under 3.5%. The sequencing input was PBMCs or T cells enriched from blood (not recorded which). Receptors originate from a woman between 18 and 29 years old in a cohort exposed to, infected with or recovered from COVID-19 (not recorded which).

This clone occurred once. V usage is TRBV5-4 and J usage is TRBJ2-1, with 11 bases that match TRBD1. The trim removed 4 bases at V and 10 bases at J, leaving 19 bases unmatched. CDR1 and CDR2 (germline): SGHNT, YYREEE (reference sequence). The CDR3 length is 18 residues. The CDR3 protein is CASSRLAAGTGGGGEQFF. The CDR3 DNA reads TGTGCCAGCAGCCGATTAGCGGCCGGGACAGGGGGAGGGGGAGAGCAGTTCTTC. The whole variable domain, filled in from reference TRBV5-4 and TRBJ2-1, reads ETGVTQSPTHLIKTRGQQVTLRCSSQSGHNTVSWYQQALGQGPQFIFQYYREEENGRGNFPPRFSGLQFPNYSSELNVNALELDDSALYLCASSRLAAGTGGGGEQFFGPGTRLTVL.

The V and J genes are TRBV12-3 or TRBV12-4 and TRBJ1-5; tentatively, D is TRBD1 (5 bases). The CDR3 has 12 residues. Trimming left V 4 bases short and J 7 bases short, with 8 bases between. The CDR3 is CASSSWGQPQHF. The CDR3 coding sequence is TGTGCCAGCAGTTCGTGGGGCCAGCCCCAGCATTTT.

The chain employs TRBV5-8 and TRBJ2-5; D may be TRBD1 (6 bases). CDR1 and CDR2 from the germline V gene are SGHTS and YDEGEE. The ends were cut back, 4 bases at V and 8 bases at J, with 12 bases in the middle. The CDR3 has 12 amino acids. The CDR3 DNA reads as TGTGCCAGCAGCCCGACAGGCGCAACCCAGTACTTC. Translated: CASSPTGATQYF. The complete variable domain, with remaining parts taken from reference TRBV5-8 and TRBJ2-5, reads EAGVTQSPTHLIKTRGQQATLRCSPISGHTSVYWYQQALGLGLQFLLWYDEGEERNRGNFPPRFSGRQFPNYSSELNVNALELEDSALYLCASSPTGATQYFGPGTRLLVL.

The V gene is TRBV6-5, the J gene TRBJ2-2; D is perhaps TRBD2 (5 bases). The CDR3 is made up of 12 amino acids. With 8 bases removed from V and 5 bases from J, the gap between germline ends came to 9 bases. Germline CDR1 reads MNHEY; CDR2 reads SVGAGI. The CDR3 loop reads CASRTSTGELFF. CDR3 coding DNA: TGTGCCAGCCGGACTTCGACCGGGGAGCTGTTTTTT.

DNA of the CDR3: TGTGCCAGCAGCTCTATTCCGGGACAGGGGGCCTACGAGCAGTACTTC. This gives the protein CASSSIPGQGAYEQYF. The chain couples TRBV5-5 to TRBJ2-7, with 11 bases lining up with TRBD1. Germline values: CDR1 SGHKS, CDR2 YYEKEE (reference sequence). V was pared by 3 bases and J by 2 bases, with 7 bases of the junction left unmatched. The CDR3 runs to 16 residues.

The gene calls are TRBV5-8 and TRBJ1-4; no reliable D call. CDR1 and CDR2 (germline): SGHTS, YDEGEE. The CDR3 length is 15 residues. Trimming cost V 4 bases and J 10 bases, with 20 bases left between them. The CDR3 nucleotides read TGTGCCAGCAGCGTCGAAGGACGGAGGAGTTCAAAACTGTTTTTT. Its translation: CASSVEGRRSSKLFF. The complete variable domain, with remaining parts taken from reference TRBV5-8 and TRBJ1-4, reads EAGVTQSPTHLIKTRGQQATLRCSPISGHTSVYWYQQALGLGLQFLLWYDEGEERNRGNFPPRFSGRQFPNYSSELNVNALELEDSALYLCASSVEGRRSSKLFFGSGTQLSVL.